The 26 T cell receptor beta chains given below trace back to one sample, sequenced in a study of vaccination and CD4 T cells after COVID-19. Sequenced with the Oncomine TCR Beta short-read assay was DNA taken from cultured CD4+ T cells. TCRdb passed the PCR reads through MiXCR, listing each CDR3 protein once. The sample records over 10,000 distinct CDR3 sequences, about three quarters being singletons. These receptors' targets are unknown. Treatment indicated: roughly nine-day PBMC culture with coronavirus spike peptide pools or control peptides (ViraFEST assay). Material for sequencing was CD4+ T cells from blood, cultured in vitro. The receptors originated from a human donor who had recovered from COVID-19.

J is TRBJ1-5 and V is TRBV20-1; the match to TRBD1 covers 7 bases. Trimming took 4 bases from V and 5 from J; bases not matched to a gene: 5. The germline CDR1 and CDR2 sequences are DFQATT and SNEGSKA (reference sequence). The CDR3 loop spans 13 amino acids. The CDR3 bases are TGCAGTGCTAACCGGGACAGAGATCAGCCCCAGCATTTT. Its protein is CSANRDRDQPQHF.

The chain couples TRBV6-1 to TRBJ2-7; D assignment may be TRBD1 or TRBD2 (5 bases each). Germline values: CDR1 MNHNS, CDR2 SASEGT. The CDR3 covers 15 residues. V shed 4 bases and J shed 2 bases, with 15 bases lying between them. CDR3 DNA sequence: TGTGCCAGCAGTGCAACCGGGACCCTGGCCTACGAGCAGTACTTC. Translating it yields CASSATGTLAYEQYF.

The chain couples TRBV19 to TRBJ2-7, with D uncertain. The CDR3 totals 14 residues. Trimming took 7 bases from V and 0 from J, leaving 13 bases between them. Germline-derived CDR1 and CDR2 are LNHDA and SQIVND (reference sequence). DNA of the CDR3: TGTGCCAGTAAAATTGCTGTGAGCTCCTACGAGCAGTACTTC. Its translation: CASKIAVSSYEQYF.

The V call is TRBV11-2, the J call TRBJ2-7, with D uncertain. The CDR3 runs 12 residues. Looked up from germline, CDR1 is SGHAT and CDR2 is FQNNGV. The V end was cut by 10 bases, the J end by 9 bases, with 19 bases between. CDR3 in DNA: TGTGCCACCAGTGGTGATGCCCAAAGGCAGTACTTC. Its translation is CATSGDAQRQYF.

The genes are TRBV20-1 and TRBJ1-2, with 7 nucleotides matching TRBD1. The J segment lost 1 base and the V segment lost 5 bases, leaving 13 bases of the junction unmatched. This CDR3 has 16 amino acids. The V gene's germline CDR1 is DFQATT and CDR2 SNEGSKA (reference sequence). CDR3 sequence (DNA): TGCAGTGCTCAGCATCCACAGGGGACCCATAACTATGGCTACACCTTC. Amino acids: CSAQHPQGTHNYGYTF.

The chain is built from TRBV6-1 and TRBJ2-1; maybe TRBD1 (5 bases). The CDR3 has 15 amino acids. Germline V gene lookup returns CDR1 MNHNS and CDR2 SASEGT. Trimming shortened V by 8 bases and J by 4 bases, and 18 bases separated the two germline ends. The CDR3 DNA sequence: TGTGCCAGCGGGGCGGACCGTTGGAATTACAATGAGCAGTTCTTC. Translated, it gives CASGADRWNYNEQFF.

This sequence joins TRBV7-8 and TRBJ1-2; TRBD1 matches at 7 bases. The germline CDR1 and CDR2 sequences are SGHVS and FQNEAQ. This CDR3 is 13 amino acids long. With 7 bases clipped from V and 4 bases from J, the junction kept 6 bases outside the gene matches. The CDR3 protein is CASKGQMTYGYTF. The CDR3 bases are TGTGCCAGCAAGGGACAGATGACCTATGGCTACACCTTC.

The chain is built from TRBV7-6 and TRBJ1-6; 7 bases match TRBD1. CDR1 SGHVS and CDR2 FNYEAQ come from the germline V gene. V was pared by 5 bases and J by 5 bases, with 6 bases of the junction left unmatched. The CDR3 contains 15 residues. CDR3 amino acids: CASSSTGQNNSPLHF. The CDR3 DNA is TGTGCCAGCAGCAGTACGGGACAGAATAATTCACCCCTCCACTTT.

J is TRBJ2-2 and V is TRBV27; 9 bases line up with TRBD2. Looked up from germline, CDR1 is MNHEY and CDR2 is SMNVEV (reference sequence). V trimming: 6 bases; J trimming: 1 base; junction bases outside the gene matches: 3. The CDR3 covers 15 residues. CDR3 nucleotide sequence: TGTGCCAGCAGGGGACTAGCTATGAACACCGGGGAGCTGTTTTTT. Protein: CASRGLAMNTGELFF.

The DNA of the CDR3 is TGTGCCAGCAGGCACGGGGGGGCCAAGGTTCAGCCCCAGCATTTT. Translation gives CASRHGGAKVQPQHF. The V and J genes are TRBV27 and TRBJ1-5; a weak D match, TRBD1 (6 bases). The germline V gene encodes CDR1 MNHEY and CDR2 SMNVEV (reference sequence). The CDR3 has 15 amino acids. V shed 6 bases and J shed 6 bases, with 18 bases lying between them.

The chain couples TRBV7-2 to TRBJ2-1; TRBD1 agrees at 8 bases. Germline V gene sequence: CDR1 SGHTA, CDR2 FQGNSA. The junction had 13 bases not matched to a gene; V was cut back by 5 bases and J by 13 bases. This CDR3 is 14 amino acids long. The CDR3 DNA follows: TGTGCCAGCAGCCAAGTCTTAACGGGACAGGTTCAGTTCTTC. Protein product: CASSQVLTGQVQFF.

The chain links TRBV15 to TRBJ2-1; TRBD1 is a possible D gene (6 bases). This CDR3 spans 16 amino acids. The V gene's germline CDR1 is LNHNV and CDR2 YYDKDF (reference sequence). The V and J ends lost 0 bases and 0 bases respectively, with 9 bases between them. CDR3 in amino acids: CATSRDVDSSYNEQFF. The CDR3 bases are TGTGCCACCAGCAGAGATGTGGACAGCTCCTACAATGAGCAGTTCTTC.

This clonotype has just one count. DNA of the CDR3: TGTGCCAGCAGTCACCAGGGGAACTATGGCTACACCTTC. It translates to CASSHQGNYGYTF. This rearrangement joins TRBV6-1 to TRBJ1-2; tentative D call: TRBD1 (6 bases). Per germline, CDR1 MNHNS and CDR2 SASEGT. V was pared by 5 bases and J by 2 bases, with 9 bases between. The CDR3 covers 13 residues.

This clonotype appeared a few times. This chain links TRBV6-5 with TRBJ1-5; maybe TRBD1 (6 bases). V lost 4 bases to trimming and J lost 7 bases, with 8 bases between them. The CDR3 length is 12 residues. Germline CDR1 is MNHEY and CDR2 is SVGAGI. In DNA, the CDR3 is TGTGCCAGCAGTTTCGGACAGCAGCCCCAGCATTTT. It codes for CASSFGQQPQHF.

This clonotype showed up just a few times. The chain has TRBV4-3 and TRBJ1-5; 9 bases are shared with TRBD1. V shed 2 bases, J shed 7 bases, and the junction held 3 bases outside the gene matches. This CDR3 contains 14 residues. CDR1 is LGHNA and CDR2 is YSLEER in the germline V gene. CDR3 sequence (DNA): TGCGCCAGCAGCCAAAGACAGGGGGACCAGCCCCAGCATTTT. This codes for CASSQRQGDQPQHF.

CDR3 sequence reads: CASSYPLSGGKNIQYF. As DNA, the CDR3 is TGTGCCAGCAGTTACCCCCTTAGCGGGGGGAAAAACATTCAGTACTTC. The chain has TRBV6-2 or TRBV6-3 and TRBJ2-4; 10 nucleotides line up with TRBD2. CDR1 and CDR2 (germline): MNHEY, SVGEGT. This CDR3 is built from 16 residues. Losses at the gene ends were 2 bases for V and 4 bases for J; bases not matched to a gene: 5.

V gene TRBV6-1 combines with J gene TRBJ2-2; 8 bases are shared with TRBD1. Germline CDR1 and CDR2: MNHNS and SASEGT. Unmatched junction bases numbered 21, after V lost 7 bases and J lost 5 bases. The CDR3 is 19 amino acids. The CDR3 nucleotides read TGTGCCAGCATTCGAACCCCCAGACCGACAGGGGCGAGTACCGGGGAGCTGTTTTTT. The encoded protein is CASIRTPRPTGASTGELFF.

J is TRBJ1-2 and V is TRBV20-1; tentative D call: TRBD1 (6 bases). V lost 3 bases and J lost 4, with 15 bases in between. Germline V gene lookup returns CDR1 DFQATT and CDR2 SNEGSKA (reference sequence). The CDR3 runs 14 residues. The CDR3 region is CSASIGGNRYGYTF. The CDR3 DNA is TGCAGTGCTAGTATCGGGGGCAATCGCTATGGCTACACCTTC.

The chain is built from TRBV12-3 or TRBV12-4 and TRBJ2-7, with D possibly being TRBD1 or TRBD2 (5 bases each). Between the trimmed V and J ends, which lost 6 bases and 7 bases, there was a span of 16 bases. This CDR3 is built from 13 residues. DNA for the CDR3: TGTGCCAGCAGGGTGGACAAGTCGGGGGAGCAGTACTTC. The encoded protein is CASRVDKSGEQYF.

This chain links TRBV20-1 with TRBJ2-4, with 7 bases matching TRBD1. The junction had 2 bases not matched to a gene; V was cut back by 2 bases and J by 4 bases. The CDR3 totals 13 residues. CDR1 and CDR2 from the germline V gene are DFQATT and SNEGSKA (reference sequence). This CDR3 reads CSARIQGKNIQYF. CDR3 coding DNA: TGCAGTGCTAGAATACAGGGGAAAAACATTCAGTACTTC.

V gene TRBV6-4 combines with J gene TRBJ1-1; D not certain. The CDR3 is made up of 15 amino acids. Germline values: CDR1 MRHNA, CDR2 SNTAGT. The V and J ends lost 6 bases and 3 bases respectively, with 17 bases between them. The CDR3 DNA is TGTGCCAGCAGGAGGACCTTCTTAGAGGACACTGAAGCTTTCTTT. It yields the protein CASRRTFLEDTEAFF.

This chain uses TRBV6-1 with TRBJ1-2; 8 nucleotides line up with TRBD1. V was pared by 8 bases and J by 3 bases, with 17 bases of the junction left unmatched. The V gene's germline CDR1 is MNHNS and CDR2 SASEGT. The CDR3 has 17 amino acids. This CDR3 is CASGRVGWTGYDYGYTF. The CDR3 DNA reads as TGTGCCAGCGGCAGGGTAGGGTGGACAGGGTACGACTATGGCTACACCTTC.

The genes are TRBV20-1 and TRBJ2-7; 10 bases are shared with TRBD2. This CDR3 is 15 amino acids long. Germline values: CDR1 DFQATT, CDR2 SNEGSKA (reference sequence). With 0 bases clipped from V and 2 bases from J, the junction kept 4 bases outside the gene matches. DNA for the CDR3: TGCAGTGCTAGAGAGCTAGCGGGAGTACCCTACGAGCAGTACTTC. This gives the protein CSARELAGVPYEQYF.

In DNA, the CDR3 is TGTGCCAGCAGCAGACTAGCGGGAGGGCCAAGAGAGACCCAGTACTTC. It codes for CASSRLAGGPRETQYF. V is TRBV6-1 and J is TRBJ2-5; TRBD2 agrees at 14 bases. Germline V gene sequence: CDR1 MNHNS, CDR2 SASEGT. This CDR3 region has 16 residues. V was clipped by 6 bases and J by 4 bases; unmatched bases: 7.

The V gene is TRBV7-9, the J gene TRBJ2-1; D might be TRBD2 (5 bases). V lost 4 bases and J lost 0, with 10 bases in between. The CDR3 sequence is 15 residues long. Per germline, CDR1 SEHNR and CDR2 FQNEAQ (reference sequence). CDR3 nucleotides: TGTGCCAGCAGCTCGGCGGGTAACTCCTACAATGAGCAGTTCTTC. Amino acid sequence: CASSSAGNSYNEQFF.

This clonotype has a single count. The chain carries TRBV5-1 and TRBJ1-2; 9 positions match TRBD1. Germline assignment: CDR1 SGHRS and CDR2 YFSETQ. V shed 6 bases, J shed 5 bases, and the junction held 5 bases outside the gene matches. The CDR3 covers 13 residues. The CDR3 nucleotides read TGCGCCAGCATGGGACAGGGTCGTTATGGCTACACCTTC. Encoded protein: CASMGQGRYGYTF. The whole variable domain, remainder taken from reference TRBV5-1 and TRBJ1-2, is KAGVTQTPRYLIKTRGQQVTLSCSPISGHRSVSWYQQTPGQGLQFLFEYFSETQRNKGNFPGRFSGRQFSNSRSEMNVSTLELGDSALYLCASMGQGRYGYTFGSGTRLTVV.